This is a list of T cell receptor beta chains from one sample in a study of cytomegalovirus exposure and HLA in healthy donors. Only in-frame clones appear in the TCRdb table, and some are missing; sequencing was by immunoSEQ multiplex PCR. In total, the table holds about 120,000 clones. What was sequenced was PBMCs. The receptors stem from a man aged 25 to 40 in good health and CMV-seronegative. Both conserved end residues are part of each CDR3. Each record gives: J gene, V gene, D gene, CDR3 DNA, CDR3 protein. D genes are given only for firm matches.

TRBJ1-4	TRBV6-1	NA	TGTGCCAGCAGTGCCCTTTGGCCGGAAAAACTGTTTTTT	CASSALWPEKLFF
TRBJ1-5	TRBV28	NA	TGTGCCAGCAGTCCCCTGGGGCAGGTGAGTGATCAGCCCCAGCATTTT	CASSPLGQVSDQPQHF
TRBJ1-2	TRBV4-2	TRBD1	TGTGCCAGCAGCCAACCCGGGACAGGGGCCCGGGGTGGCTACACCTTC	CASSQPGTGARGGYTF
TRBJ1-5	TRBV10-3	NA	TGTGCCATCAGTGAGTCTGGAGGGGCTCAGCCCCAGCATTTT	CAISESGGAQPQHF
TRBJ2-7	TRBV25-1	TRBD1	TGTGCCAGCAGCCGGGACAGGGGCCGCGAGCAGTACTTC	CASSRDRGREQYF
TRBJ1-4	TRBV18	TRBD1	TGTGCCAGCTCACCAGCGGACAGGCCATCTAATGAAAAACTGTTTTTT	CASSPADRPSNEKLFF
TRBJ2-1	TRBV29-1	TRBD1	TGCAGCGTTGGACAGGGTTCGAATGAGCAGTTCTTC	CSVGQGSNEQFF
TRBJ1-1	TRBV6-5	NA	TGTGCCAGCAACCGTCCAGATCAGGGATCCACTGAAGCTTTCTTT	CASNRPDQGSTEAFF
TRBJ1-4	TRBV2	NA	TGTGCGAGCACAACAGGGCTAGCAACTAATGAAAAACTGTTTTTT	CASTTGLATNEKLFF
TRBJ2-7	TRBV6-1	NA	TGTGCCAGCAGTGAGTGGGGGCCATCTTTTGGCTACGAGCAGTACTTC	CASSEWGPSFGYEQYF
TRBJ2-5	TRBV28	NA	TGTGCCAGCAGCTCATTAGTTCGGACCCAGTACTTC	CASSSLVRTQYF
TRBJ1-5	TRBV5-5	TRBD1	TGTGCCAGCAGCTCGGGGACAGGGAGACAGCCCCAGCATTTT	CASSSGTGRQPQHF
TRBJ1-2	TRBV5-1	NA	TGCGCCAGCAGCTTGTCCGTTTCTAACTATGGCTACACCTTC	CASSLSVSNYGYTF
TRBJ2-7	TRBV25-1	NA	TGTGCCAGCAGATACAGGGCTGAGCAGTACTTC	CASRYRAEQYF
TRBJ1-1	TRBV5-1	NA	TGCGCCAGCAGCTTCTGGCCGGTAGAGACTGGGAACACTGAAGCTTTCTTT	CASSFWPVETGNTEAFF
TRBJ2-2	TRBV6-5	NA	TGTGCCAGCAGTTCCCTGACTTTCACCGGGGAGCTGTTTTTT	CASSSLTFTGELFF
TRBJ1-2	TRBV2	TRBD1	TGTGCCAGCATCCCGGGTCTGGGACAGTTATATGGCTACACCTTC	CASIPGLGQLYGYTF
TRBJ2-7	TRBV7-6	TRBD1	TGTGCCAGCAGCTTGGCCGGGACAGGGGGCGTTAACGAGCAGTACTTC	CASSLAGTGGVNEQYF
TRBJ2-7	TRBV18	TRBD1	TGTGCCAGCTCACCAAGTCAGGGACAGGACTACGAGCAGTACTTC	CASSPSQGQDYEQYF
TRBJ2-7	TRBV20-1	NA	TGCAGTGCTAGTACAGGCTACGAGCAGTACTTC	CSASTGYEQYF
TRBJ2-7	TRBV5-1	TRBD1	TGCGCCAGCAGCTTGGGACAGGGGAGATACGAGCAGTACTTC	CASSLGQGRYEQYF
TRBJ2-1	TRBV4-1	TRBD2	TGCGCCAGCAGCCCCTTTTTAGGGACTAGCGGCAATGAGCAGTTCTTC	CASSPFLGTSGNEQFF
TRBJ1-2	TRBV19	TRBD1	TGTGCCAGTAGTATAGACTCGACAGGGAGTTATCACTATGGCTACACCTTC	CASSIDSTGSYHYGYTF
TRBJ1-4	TRBV2	TRBD1	TGTGCCGGCCAGGACAGGGGGAATGAAAAACTGTTTTTT	CAGQDRGNEKLFF
TRBJ1-3	TRBV12-5	NA	TGTGCTAGTGGTTTGGTAGGGACACCACGGCTGGGTTCTGGAAACACCATATATTTT	CASGLVGTPRLGSGNTIYF
TRBJ2-1	TRBV15	NA	TGTGCCACCAGCAGAGATCCGGCAGGGGTCTACAATGAGCAGTTCTTC	CATSRDPAGVYNEQFF
TRBJ2-7	TRBV27	NA	TGTGCCAGCAGTTTAATAGGACAGAGGAGCTACGAGCAGTACTTC	CASSLIGQRSYEQYF
TRBJ1-1	TRBV27	TRBD1	TGTGCCAGCAGTCCGTGGCCGGAGCTGACAGGGGGCAGGGGCACTGAAGCTTTCTTT	CASSPWPELTGGRGTEAFF
TRBJ1-6	TRBV19	NA	TGTGCCAGTAGTAGGCTCGAATCCTATAATTCACCCCTCCACTTT	CASSRLESYNSPLHF
TRBJ2-1	TRBV27	TRBD2	TGTGCCAGCAGTTTGAGACCTAGCGGGGTAGCGTCCCACAATGAGCAGTTCTTC	CASSLRPSGVASHNEQFF